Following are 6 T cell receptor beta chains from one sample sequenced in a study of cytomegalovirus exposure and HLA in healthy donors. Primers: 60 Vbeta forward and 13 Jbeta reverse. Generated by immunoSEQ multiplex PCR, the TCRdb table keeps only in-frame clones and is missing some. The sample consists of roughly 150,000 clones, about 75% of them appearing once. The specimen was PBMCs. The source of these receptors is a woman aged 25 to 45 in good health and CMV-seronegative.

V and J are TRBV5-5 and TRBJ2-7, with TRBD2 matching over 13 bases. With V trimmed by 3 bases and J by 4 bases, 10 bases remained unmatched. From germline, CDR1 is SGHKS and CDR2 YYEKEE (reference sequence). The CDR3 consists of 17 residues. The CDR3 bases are TGTGCCAGCAGCTCGCGACTAGCGGGAGGTTTTATGTACGAGCAGTACTTC. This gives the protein CASSSRLAGGFMYEQYF.

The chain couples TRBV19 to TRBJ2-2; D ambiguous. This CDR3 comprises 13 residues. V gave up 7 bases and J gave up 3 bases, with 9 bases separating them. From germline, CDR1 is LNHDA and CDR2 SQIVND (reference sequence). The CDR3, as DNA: TGTGCCAGTAAATCACGGGACACCGGGGAGCTGTTTTTT. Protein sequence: CASKSRDTGELFF.

DNA for the CDR3: TGTGGGGACAGACTCGAAGCTTTCTTT. Amino acid sequence: CGDRLEAFF. The V gene is TRBV19, the J gene TRBJ1-1; 7 bases agree with TRBD1. CDR3 length equals 9 residues. Germline loops: CDR1 LNHDA, CDR2 SQIVND (reference sequence).

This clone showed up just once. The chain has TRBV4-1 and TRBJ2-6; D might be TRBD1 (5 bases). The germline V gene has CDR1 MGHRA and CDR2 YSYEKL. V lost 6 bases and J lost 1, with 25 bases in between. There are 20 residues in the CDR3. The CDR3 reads CASSIPPSGRASSGANVLTF. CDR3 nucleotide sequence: TGCGCCAGCAGTATTCCGCCCTCGGGCAGGGCTTCTTCTGGGGCCAACGTCCTGACTTTC.

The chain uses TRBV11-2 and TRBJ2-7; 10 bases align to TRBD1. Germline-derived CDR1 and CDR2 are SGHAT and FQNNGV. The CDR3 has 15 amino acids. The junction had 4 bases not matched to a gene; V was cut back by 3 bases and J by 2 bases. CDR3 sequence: CASSLFGTGAYEQYF. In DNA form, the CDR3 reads TGTGCCAGCAGCTTGTTCGGGACAGGGGCCTACGAGCAGTACTTC.

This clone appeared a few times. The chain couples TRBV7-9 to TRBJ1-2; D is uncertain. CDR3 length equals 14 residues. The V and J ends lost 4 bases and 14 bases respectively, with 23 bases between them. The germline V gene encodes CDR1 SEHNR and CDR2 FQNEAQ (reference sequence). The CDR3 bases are TGTGCCAGCAGCTCAGCGTCAGCGGACTCGGGCCAGACCTTC. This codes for CASSSASADSGQTF.